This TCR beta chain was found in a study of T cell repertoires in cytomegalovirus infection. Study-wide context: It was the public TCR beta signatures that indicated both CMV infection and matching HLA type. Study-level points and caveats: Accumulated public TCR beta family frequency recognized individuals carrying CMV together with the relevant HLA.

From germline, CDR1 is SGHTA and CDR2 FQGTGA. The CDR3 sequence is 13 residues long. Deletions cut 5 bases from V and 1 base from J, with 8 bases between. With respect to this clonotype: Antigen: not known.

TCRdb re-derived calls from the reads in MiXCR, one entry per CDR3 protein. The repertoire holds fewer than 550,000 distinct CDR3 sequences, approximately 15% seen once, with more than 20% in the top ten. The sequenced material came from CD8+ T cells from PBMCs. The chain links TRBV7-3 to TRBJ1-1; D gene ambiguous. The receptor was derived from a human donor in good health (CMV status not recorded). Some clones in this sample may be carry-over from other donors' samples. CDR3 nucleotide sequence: TGTGCCAGCAGCCCAGAGGGGAACACTGAAGCTTTCTTT. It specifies CASSPEGNTEAFF.